This T cell receptor (beta chain) was recovered during a study of blood T cell repertoires in COVID-19. J gave up 10 bases and V 5 bases, and 10 bases lay outside the gene matches. This CDR3 is built from 13 residues. The germline V gene encodes CDR1 SGHTA and CDR2 FQGNSA. The protocol was immunoSEQ multiplex PCR, while the TCRdb copy is restricted to in-frame clones and leaves out a portion. This table holds under 250,000 clones, 82% found once. The V and J genes are TRBV7-2 and TRBJ1-1, with 7 bases that match TRBD1. Material for sequencing was peripheral blood. The clonotype originates from a woman of 80 years or more with acute or convalescent COVID-19. The CDR3 coding sequence is TGTGCCAGCAGCCCACGACAGGGTAGGGGAGCTTTCTTT. It specifies CASSPRQGRGAFF.